One sample yielded the 25 T cell receptor beta chains listed below, sequenced in a study of tumor-infiltrating lymphocytes in primary liver carcinoma. They got blood RNA out of unsorted whole blood and also pulled out germline DNA. The researchers produced TCR beta cDNA from approximately 550 ng total RNA with a constant-region primer. Researchers made the TCR beta libraries by running three nested multiplex PCR rounds with slightly modified ARM-PCR. Investigators reported that the first two PCR rounds, at 10 cycles each, used TRBV1-TRBV30 forward primers with a C-beta reverse primer. TCRdb itself ran the multiplex PCR reads through MiXCR, one entry per CDR3 protein. The sample holds about 200,000 distinct CDR3 sequences, approximately 65% seen once. Sequencing was performed on peripheral blood. The source of these receptors is a woman aged 60-70 years with primary liver carcinoma and hepatitis B virus infection.

With respect to this clonotype: This clone may be a read error of a much larger clone one base away. The genes are TRBV28 and TRBJ1-2; 12 nucleotides match TRBD1. Germline lookup yields CDR1 MDHEN and CDR2 SYDVKM. The CDR3 has 17 amino acids. V trimming: 5 bases; J trimming: 4 bases; junction bases outside the gene matches: 11. The DNA of the CDR3 is TGTGCCAGCAGTCCGGGACAGGGGGCAAGTTCAGGCTATGGCTACACCTTC. Protein product: CASSPGQGASSGYGYTF.

A note on this clonotype: This may come from a read error, since a much larger clone is one base off. This chain connects TRBV7-9 to TRBJ1-1; tentative D call: TRBD1 (5 bases). V lost 3 bases and J lost 7, with 15 bases in between. Germline CDR1 and CDR2: SEHNR and FQNEAQ (reference sequence). The CDR3 has 14 residues. CDR3 sequence: CASSLVGGGSEAFF. CDR3 in DNA: TGTGCCAGCAGCTTGGTGGGGGGTGGCAGTGAAGCTTTCTTT.

Comments on this clonotype: A junction boundary mismatches the germline segment, possibly from a read error. This chain uses TRBV11-2 with TRBJ2-7; possibly TRBD2 for D (6 bases). The CDR3 consists of 16 residues. The germline V gene has CDR1 SGHAT and CDR2 FQNNGV. CDR3 region: CASSPDWGGRGYEQYF. The CDR3 DNA reads as TGTGCCAGCAGCCCGGACTGGGGAGGTCGAGGCTACGAGCAATACTTC.

This clonotype was seen once. A junction boundary mismatches the germline segment, possibly from a read error. This chain connects TRBV29-1 to TRBJ2-7, with D tentatively TRBD1 (6 bases). The germline V gene has CDR1 SQVTM and CDR2 ANQGSEA. The CDR3 has 12 amino acids. The CDR3 loop reads CSVRTDSYKQYF. The CDR3 region has the DNA TGCAGCGTCCGGACAGACTCCTACAAGCAATACTTC.

This clonotype was detected many times. V and J are TRBV4-1 and TRBJ2-1, with 9 bases fitting TRBD1. CDR1 and CDR2 (germline): MGHRA, YSYEKL. J lost 0 bases, V lost 3 bases, and 9 bases had no gene match. The CDR3 sequence is 18 residues long. The CDR3 is CASSHGGLQGASYNEQFF. For the CDR3, the DNA is TGCGCCAGCAGCCATGGGGGATTACAGGGGGCCTCCTACAATGAGCAGTTCTTC.

This clonotype has a handful of counts. The CDR3 DNA reads as TGTGCCTGGAGTGGACATAACAGTGGGGGAGGGGCTTTCTTT. This encodes CAWSGHNSGGGAFF. The V call is TRBV30, the J call TRBJ1-1; tentative D call: TRBD1 (5 bases). The CDR3 covers 14 residues. Trimming removed 1 base from V and 11 bases from J, with 20 bases in between. CDR1 and CDR2 (germline): GTSNPN, SVGIG (reference sequence). Full variable domain (rest looked up from reference TRBV30 and TRBJ1-1): SQTIHQWPATLVQPVGSPLSLECTVEGTSNPNLYWYRQAAGRGLQLLFYSVGIGQISSEVPQNLSASRPQDRQFILSSKKLLLSDSGFYLCAWSGHNSGGGAFFGQGTRLTVV.

The chain couples TRBV24-1 to TRBJ2-3; D not resolved. Germline V gives CDR1 KGHDR, CDR2 SFDVKD. Trimming removed 0 bases at V and 6 bases at J, with 9 bases between. The CDR3 has 14 residues. Here the CDR3 DNA reads TGTGCCACCAGTGATTTGCGGGTGACGGATACGCAGTATTTT. It encodes CATSDLRVTDTQYF.

About this clonotype: One junction end does not reproduce the germline sequence, and a read error may be involved. The chain has TRBV29-1 and TRBJ2-1; the match to TRBD2 covers 8 bases. Germline assignment: CDR1 SQVTM and CDR2 ANQGSEA. The CDR3 is 19 amino acids. The CDR3 coding sequence is TGCAGCGTTTCTGAACCCAAGAACGCCCCTAGCGGGTACTACGATGAGCAGTTCTTC. Translating it yields CSVSEPKNAPSGYYDEQFF.

The chain uses TRBV28 and TRBJ2-3; 13 nucleotides align to TRBD2. CDR3 length equals 16 residues. V trimming: 3 bases; J trimming: 5 bases; junction bases outside the gene matches: 5. Per the germline V gene, CDR1 is MDHEN and CDR2 is SYDVKM. CDR3 residues: CASSLQLAGGRDTQYF. The CDR3 DNA is TGTGCCAGCAGTTTGCAACTAGCGGGAGGGAGAGATACGCAGTATTTT.

Comment on this clonotype: This may be a read error, as it is one base from a much larger clone. V and J are TRBV12-3 or TRBV12-4 and TRBJ2-2, with a weak D call TRBD2 (5 bases). The length of the CDR3 is 14 residues. CDR3 amino acids: CASSLSGVHGVLFF. The DNA for the CDR3 is TGTGCCAGCAGTTTATCTGGAGTTCACGGGGTGCTGTTTTTT.

On this clonotype itself: The germline gene is not matched at one end of the junction; a read error may be the cause. This sequence joins TRBV11-2 and TRBJ2-7, with 7 nucleotides matching TRBD2. The CDR3 is 16 residues long. Germline lookup yields CDR1 SGHAT and CDR2 FQNNGV. The CDR3: CASSHLSGNGAYEQYF. DNA for the CDR3: TGTGCCAGCAGCCATTTAAGCGGGAACGGGGCCTACGAGCAGTACTTT.

The J gene is TRBJ2-1, the V gene TRBV18; TRBD2 matches 11 bases. This CDR3 contains 14 residues. Germline V gene sequence: CDR1 KGHSH, CDR2 LQKENI. Trimming removed 5 bases from V and 8 bases from J; junction bases left unmatched: 5. The CDR3 reads CASSTSGSSHEQFF. DNA for the CDR3: TGTGCCAGCTCAACTAGCGGGAGTTCCCATGAGCAGTTCTTC.

The chain uses TRBV11-1 and TRBJ2-3; 9 nucleotides agree with TRBD2. The V gene end was trimmed by 4 bases and the J gene end by 1 base; junction bases not matched to a gene: 6. CDR3 length equals 16 residues. Germline V CDR1 and CDR2: SGHAT, FQDESV (reference sequence). The CDR3 sequence: CASSSRASGGTDTQYF. The CDR3 DNA follows: TGTGCCAGCAGCTCCCGTGCTAGCGGGGGCACAGATACGCAGTATTTT.

In regard to this clonotype: The junction shows a germline mismatch at one end, possibly a read error. V and J are TRBV14 and TRBJ2-3; 11 bases agree with TRBD2. CDR1 is SGHDN, CDR2 FVKESK, per germline. The CDR3 loop spans 22 amino acids. CDR3: CASSQGRIGWLAGGGVADTRYF. DNA for the CDR3: TGTGCCAGCAGCCAAGGTCGGATAGGGTGGCTAGCGGGAGGTGGAGTGGCAGATACGCGGTATTTT.

As for this clonotype: The conserved phenylalanine or tryptophan is not found at the CDR3 terminus, so this likely reflects a read error. V is TRBV11-2 and J is TRBJ2-7, with 8 bases identical to TRBD1. The CDR3 consists of 15 residues. The germline V gene has CDR1 SGHAT and CDR2 FQNNGV. V was pared by 5 bases and J by 2 bases, with 8 bases of the junction left unmatched. DNA for the CDR3: TGTGCCAGCAGCCCCGGGACAGGTGTGGCCTACGAGCAGTACTCC. This gives the protein CASSPGTGVAYEQYS.

The V gene is TRBV5-1, the J gene TRBJ2-1, with 8 bases identical to TRBD2. V lost 1 base and J lost 0; bases outside the gene matches: 6. CDR3 length: 17 amino acids. Germline V gene sequence: CDR1 SGHRS, CDR2 YFSETQ. The CDR3 DNA reads as TGCGCCAGCAGCTTGCGAGTAGCGGGGCTCTCCTACAATGAGCAGTTCTTC. It specifies CASSLRVAGLSYNEQFF.

About this clonotype: A much larger clone is a single base away; this may be a read error. The rearrangement uses TRBV6-6 and TRBJ1-1, with D perhaps TRBD1 (6 bases). Trimming cost V 5 bases and J 0 bases, with 22 bases left between them. CDR1 is MNHNY and CDR2 is SVGAGI in the germline V gene (reference sequence). CDR3 length equals 18 residues. The CDR3 reads CASSDPRGPSQLNTEAFF. The CDR3 coding sequence is TGTGCCAGCAGTGACCCACGGGGGCCGAGCCAACTGAACACTGAAGCTTTCTTT.

Regarding this clonotype: It may be a read error: a sequence one base away is much more abundant. V and J are TRBV6-1 and TRBJ2-1; D is perhaps TRBD1 or TRBD2 (6 bases each). V shed 2 bases and J shed 9 bases, with 20 bases lying between them. CDR3 size: 16 residues. CDR1 MNHNS and CDR2 SASEGT come from the germline V gene. The CDR3 nucleotides read TGTGCCAGCAGTGAAAGGGGGGACATAGGGAACAGTGAGCAGTTCTTC. This translates into CASSERGDIGNSEQFF.

In regard to this clonotype: One base away lies a much larger clone, so this may be a sequencing read error. The CDR3 carries no conserved terminal phenylalanine or tryptophan, so it likely arises from a read error. The chain couples TRBV5-4 to TRBJ2-5, with 7 bases aligning to TRBD2. The CDR3 consists of 14 residues. CDR1 and CDR2 (germline): SGHNT, YYREEE (reference sequence). Losses at the gene ends were 6 bases for V and 5 bases for J; bases not matched to a gene: 10. CDR3 in amino acids: CASKRGRAGETQYL. The CDR3 region has the DNA TGTGCCAGCAAACGAGGGAGGGCCGGGGAGACCCAGTACCTC.

A remark on this clonotype: The germline gene is not matched at one end of the junction; a read error may be the cause. The chain combines TRBV29-1 with TRBJ2-2; a weak D match, TRBD2 (5 bases). Germline loops: CDR1 SQVTM, CDR2 ANQGSEA. CDR3 length equals 14 residues. CDR3 nucleotides: TGCAGCGCAACAAGGCTTCTGAACACCGGGGAGTTGTTTTTT. Protein sequence: CSATRLLNTGELFF.

On this clonotype: The CDR3 ends on some other residue instead of the conserved phenylalanine or tryptophan, so this is likely a read error. The CDR3 nucleotides are TGCAGCGCCCGCGGCAGCGATTCCTACGAGCAGTACCTC. Protein sequence: CSARGSDSYEQYL. This rearrangement joins TRBV29-1 to TRBJ2-7; no clear D. The CDR3 has 13 residues. Germline V gives CDR1 SQVTM, CDR2 ANQGSEA. V lost 7 bases and J 1 base, leaving 14 bases between the germline ends.

Worth noting for this clonotype: Given a much more abundant clone one base away, this may be a read error. The V call is TRBV6-1, the J call TRBJ1-3; D is uncertain. The germline V gene encodes CDR1 MNHNS and CDR2 SASEGT. The CDR3 length is 15 residues. CDR3 loop: CASSELGGFGNAIYF. The DNA of the CDR3 is TGTGCCAGCAGTGAACTGGGAGGATTCGGAAACGCCATATATTTT.

A note on this clonotype: The junction does not match germline at one end; this may be a read error. The rearrangement links TRBV10-3 to TRBJ1-5, with 10 bases aligning to TRBD1. CDR3 length: 16 residues. Germline V gene lookup returns CDR1 ENHRY and CDR2 SYGVKD. The CDR3 region is CVISESGTGGNQPQHF. CDR3 nucleotide sequence: TGTGTCATCAGTGAGAGTGGGACAGGGGGCAATCAGCCCCAGCATTTT.

The chain uses TRBV12-3 or TRBV12-4 and TRBJ1-5, with D hard to call. The CDR3 has 11 amino acids. Trimming left V 9 bases short and J 9 bases short, with 12 bases between. The CDR3 DNA reads TGTGCCAGAAGAGATAAGGGGCCCCAGCATTTT. Protein: CARRDKGPQHF.

Regarding this clonotype: A junction end diverges from the germline sequence, so it may reflect a read error. V gene TRBV11-2 combines with J gene TRBJ2-7; a weak D match, TRBD2 (5 bases). The V gene's germline CDR1 is SGHAT and CDR2 FQNNGV. This CDR3 is 15 amino acids long. This CDR3 is CTSGDWRAASYEQYF. CDR3 nucleotides: TGTACCAGCGGCGACTGGCGGGCGGCCTCCTACGAGCAGTACTTC.